The present entry profiles one TCR beta chain with its context. This clone has a handful of counts. Its antigen specificity is not known. It has no much larger one-base neighbor in the sample; base qualities were not kept. Whole blood was collected in K2EDTA tubes by collaborating institutions according to the institutions' own protocols. Collaborator samples were shipped for TCRbeta analysis as frozen whole blood, isolated PBMCs, or DNA extracted from either sample type. The sample originates from a study of blood T cell repertoires in COVID-19 (dated by TCRdb to 2018 to 2020). Regarding the complete study: Collaborator samples came from the United States, Italy and Spain and covered acute and convalescent phases of COVID-19. A de-identified subject ID, COVID-19 status, age in years and sex were almost always included in the sample metadata. HLA class I and class II types, where available, came from metadata supplied by the sample provider rather than from assay-based typing. The samples were drawn from the first 160 participants of the ongoing ImmuneRACE study and from 950 to 1,500 subjects provided by 6 global collaborators. The prospective study material was composed of cDNA or gDNA derived from T cells, B-cell-depleted T cells, or PBMCs. Deeply sampled blood TCRbeta repertoires from subjects exposed to, actively infected with, or recovered from COVID-19 were included in the dataset. The repertoires were released in a freely available public database intended as a resource for research on the immune response to SARS-CoV-2. What the research found in general, with its limitations: Clinical and demographic metadata were provided uncurated, with the amount varying by source and participant.

The CDR3, from cysteine to phenylalanine, totals 16 residues. Just CDR3 DNA is preserved here, 48 bases in frame from base 1. The CDR1 and CDR2 encoded by the germline V gene (reference sequence) are LNHDA and SQIVND. Trimming removed 3 bases from V and 4 bases from J; the gene matches leave 7 bases unexplained. TCRbeta CDR3 regions were amplified from genomic DNA using the immunoSEQ Assay, a bias-controlled multiplex PCR. The paper's processing steps were these. The number of nucleated cells in each sample was estimated by amplification of reference gene primers within the assay. Sequence reads were collapsed and filtered to measure the absolute abundance of every unique TCRbeta CDR3 rearrangement. For each sample, productive Simpson clonality was calculated by taking the square root of Simpson's diversity index across productive rearrangements. The table was pulled from immuneACCESS by TCRdb, which kept in-frame rearrangements only. Such tables lose some clones; where checked, under half of the loss comes from unresolved V genes, and the rest has no known cause. The V and J calls and clone size come from that table; D and trimming were worked out from the DNA. The table for this sample lists approximately 140,000 clones; roughly four fifths of them were counted only once. Approximately 6.1% of the sample belongs to the ten largest clones.

Sequencing used peripheral blood. Rearrangement joined TRBV19 to TRBJ1-2; 11 central bases correspond to TRBD1. The source is a human donor in a cohort sampled during active COVID-19. The CDR3 loop reads CASSILWTGGVYGYTF. The DNA sequence is as follows: TGTGCCAGTAGTATTCTTTGGACAGGGGGCGTCTATGGCTACACCTTC.